The next 32 T cell receptor beta chains were all read from a single sample in a study. Method: immunoSEQ multiplex PCR; TCRdb's copy keeps in-frame clones and lacks some. The data hold 45,000 to 60,000 clones, with approximately 93% observed a single time. The sequencing input was PBMCs. The receptors come from a man aged 35-49 years with rheumatoid arthritis.

The chain combines TRBV7-2 with TRBJ2-3, with TRBD2 matching over 12 bases. CDR1 is SGHTA, CDR2 FQGNSA, per germline. This CDR3 is built from 16 residues. V lost 4 bases and J lost 0; bases outside the gene matches: 2. CDR3 protein: CASSSGTSGSTDTQYF. DNA of the CDR3: TGTGCCAGCAGCTCCGGGACTAGCGGGAGCACAGATACGCAGTATTTT.

The chain combines TRBV18 with TRBJ1-1, with unresolved D. V lost 1 base, J lost 5 bases, and 8 bases lay in between. Germline lookup yields CDR1 KGHSH and CDR2 LQKENI. The CDR3 loop spans 13 amino acids. Here the CDR3 DNA reads TGTGCCAGCTCACCACGTGTATATACTGAAGCTTTCTTT. Translation: CASSPRVYTEAFF.

This chain connects TRBV28 to TRBJ1-6, with D unresolved. V was trimmed by 2 bases and J by 6 bases, leaving 8 bases between them. The CDR3 covers 14 residues. Germline CDR1 reads MDHEN; CDR2 reads SYDVKM. The CDR3 protein is CASSLSVSNSPLHF. CDR3 DNA sequence: TGTGCCAGCAGTTTAAGTGTGAGTAATTCACCCCTCCACTTT.

The chain has TRBV6-2 or TRBV6-3 and TRBJ1-4; unclear D gene. Germline V gene sequence: CDR1 MNHEY, CDR2 SVGEGT. The CDR3 is 12 residues long. Trimming stripped 4 bases from V and 5 bases from J, with 5 bases between. DNA for the CDR3: TGTGCCAGCAGTTGGGAAAATGAAAAACTGTTTTTT. Residues: CASSWENEKLFF.

The CDR3 protein is CATSLGNKNTEAFF. CDR3 coding DNA: TGTGCCACCAGCTTAGGGAACAAGAACACTGAAGCTTTCTTT. The rearrangement joins TRBV15 to TRBJ1-1, with D unresolved. Germline V gene lookup returns CDR1 LNHNV and CDR2 YYDKDF (reference sequence). The CDR3 runs to 14 residues. V dropped 5 bases and J dropped 1 base, with 11 bases sitting between them.

The V gene is TRBV30, the J gene TRBJ2-5; D not certain. Trimming took off 0 bases at V and 5 bases at J, with 10 bases between the two ends. The CDR3 is made up of 13 amino acids. Germline CDR1 is GTSNPN and CDR2 is SVGIG (reference sequence). CDR3: CAWSVQMAETQYF. CDR3 DNA: TGTGCCTGGAGTGTACAAATGGCTGAGACCCAGTACTTC.

The chain recombines TRBV2 with TRBJ1-5; D perhaps matches TRBD1 (5 bases). Trimming removed 4 bases at V and 3 bases at J, with 7 bases between. This CDR3 is built from 13 residues. Germline V CDR1 and CDR2: SNHLY, FYNNEI. The chain's CDR3 is CASSGQNNQPQHF. DNA for the CDR3: TGTGCCAGCAGTGGACAGAACAATCAGCCCCAGCATTTT.

Only a few counts were recorded for this clone. This sequence joins TRBV7-3 and TRBJ1-5; D perhaps matches TRBD1 (5 bases). The length of the CDR3 is 17 residues. Per germline, CDR1 SGHTA and CDR2 FQGTGA. The V and J ends lost 4 bases and 0 bases respectively, with 16 bases between them. CDR3 residues: CASSCGLYRNSNQPQHF. In DNA form, the CDR3 reads TGTGCCAGCAGCTGCGGGTTGTACAGGAATAGCAATCAGCCCCAGCATTTT.

The chain carries TRBV6-5 and TRBJ1-2; 8 bases are shared with TRBD1. The germline gives CDR1 MNHEY, CDR2 SVGAGI. The V and J ends lost 6 bases and 3 bases, in that order; junction bases with no gene match: 9. The CDR3 totals 15 residues. The CDR3 DNA reads TGTGCCAGCAGCTTAGACAGGGGTGCCTACTATGGCTACACCTTC. Its translation: CASSLDRGAYYGYTF.

The gene calls are TRBV18 and TRBJ1-1; 11 bases line up with TRBD1. The CDR3 consists of 15 residues. CDR1 and CDR2 from the germline V gene are KGHSH and LQKENI. The V and J ends lost 3 bases and 5 bases, in that order; junction bases with no gene match: 5. As DNA, the CDR3 is TGTGCCAGCTCACCCCTAGGACAGGGGGCAACTGAAGCTTTCTTT. The encoded protein is CASSPLGQGATEAFF.

The chain links TRBV6-5 to TRBJ2-7, with 8 nucleotides matching TRBD1. J lost 3 bases, V lost 6 bases, and 1 base had no gene match. Germline CDR1 and CDR2: MNHEY and SVGAGI. The CDR3 covers 12 residues. The CDR3 here is CASRTGGYEQYF. Here the CDR3 DNA reads TGTGCCAGCAGAACAGGGGGCTACGAGCAGTACTTC.

This chain connects TRBV5-5 to TRBJ2-5; 14 bases fit TRBD2. V dropped 6 bases and J dropped 1; count of bases not matched to a gene: 5. Germline V gene lookup returns CDR1 SGHKS and CDR2 YYEKEE (reference sequence). The CDR3 has 16 residues. CDR3 amino acids: CASTLGLAGGQETQYF. The CDR3 nucleotides are TGTGCCAGCACTCTCGGACTAGCGGGGGGCCAAGAGACCCAGTACTTC.

V usage is TRBV29-1 and J usage is TRBJ1-4; D is unclear. CDR1 SQVTM and CDR2 ANQGSEA come from the germline V gene. Between the trimmed V and J ends, which lost 2 bases and 7 bases, there was a span of 11 bases. The CDR3 runs to 13 residues. CDR3 residues: CSVEFAGREKLFF. DNA for the CDR3: TGCAGCGTTGAATTCGCGGGCCGTGAAAAACTGTTTTTT.

The chain is built from TRBV27 and TRBJ2-7; D may be TRBD1 or TRBD2 (6 bases each). CDR1 is MNHEY and CDR2 is SMNVEV in the germline V gene (reference sequence). Trimming took off 5 bases at V and 2 bases at J, with 13 bases between the two ends. The CDR3 sequence is 14 residues long. CDR3 loop: CASSTLGGAYEQYF. The CDR3 DNA reads as TGTGCCAGCAGTACCCTGGGGGGCGCCTACGAGCAGTACTTC.

The V gene is TRBV21-1, the J gene TRBJ2-5; the tabulated D call, TRBD2, remains unverified against the DNA. TRBV21-1 is deemed a pseudogene. This CDR3 has 17 residues. CDR3 residues: CASSKALRGRDQETQYF. CDR3 sequence (DNA): TGTGCCAGCAGCAAAGCGCTCCGCGGGAGGGACCAAGAGACCCAGTACTTC.

The chain joins TRBV19 to TRBJ1-1; D is unresolved. CDR1 LNHDA and CDR2 SQIVND come from the germline V gene (reference sequence). Trimming left V 6 bases short and J 10 bases short, with 12 bases between. CDR3 length: 11 amino acids. This CDR3 reads CASRDGKVAFF. Written as DNA, the CDR3 is TGTGCCAGTAGGGACGGAAAGGTAGCTTTCTTT.

V is TRBV7-9 and J is TRBJ2-7; 7 nucleotides match TRBD2. J was trimmed by 3 bases and V by 1 base; bases with no gene match: 12. CDR1 and CDR2 (germline): SEHNR, FQNEAQ (reference sequence). There are 17 residues in the CDR3. The CDR3 spells CASSLVGGSSRSYEQYF. CDR3 nucleotides: TGTGCCAGCAGCTTAGTCGGGGGGAGTAGCAGGAGCTACGAGCAGTACTTC.

V usage is TRBV9 and J usage is TRBJ2-5; 10 bases align to TRBD1. CDR1 SGDLS and CDR2 YYNGEE come from the germline V gene. The V gene end was trimmed by 3 bases and the J gene end by 5 bases; junction bases not matched to a gene: 10. The CDR3 contains 16 residues. The CDR3 is CASSGHRDRGWETQYF. CDR3 coding DNA: TGTGCCAGCAGCGGACACCGGGACAGGGGATGGGAGACCCAGTACTTC. The variable domain in full, completed from reference TRBV9 and TRBJ2-5, reads DSGVTQTPKHLITATGQRVTLRCSPRSGDLSVYWYQQSLDQGLQFLIQYYNGEERAKGNILERFSAQQFPDLHSELNLSSLELGDSALYFCASSGHRDRGWETQYFGPGTRLLVL.

The rearrangement uses TRBV18 and TRBJ1-1, with 10 bases identical to TRBD1. The V gene's germline CDR1 is KGHSH and CDR2 LQKENI. V shed 4 bases, J shed 1 base, and the junction held 3 bases outside the gene matches. The CDR3 spans 15 residues. CDR3 nucleotides: TGTGCCAGCTCACTAGGACAGGGGGGGAACACTGAAGCTTTCTTT. Protein sequence: CASSLGQGGNTEAFF.

The V call is TRBV20-1, the J call TRBJ2-7, with unresolved D. The germline CDR1 and CDR2 sequences are DFQATT and SNEGSKA (reference sequence). V was shortened by 7 bases and J by 2 bases, with 9 bases between the two germline ends. There are 11 residues in the CDR3. The CDR3 loop is CSGHRAYEQYF. CDR3 sequence (DNA): TGCAGTGGGCACAGAGCCTACGAGCAGTACTTC.

The chain is built from TRBV6-2 or TRBV6-3 and TRBJ1-5, with 8 bases that match TRBD1. After removal of 2 bases from V and 7 bases from J, the junction contained 7 bases not matched to a gene. CDR1 MNHEY and CDR2 SVGEGT come from the germline V gene. There are 15 residues in the CDR3. The CDR3 DNA follows: TGTGCCAGCAGTTACGGCGACAGGGGAAGCCAGCCCCAGCATTTT. Translating gives CASSYGDRGSQPQHF.

J is TRBJ2-1 and V is TRBV11-1; possibly TRBD2 for D (6 bases). Germline V gene sequence: CDR1 SGHAT, CDR2 FQDESV (reference sequence). The length of the CDR3 is 13 residues. V dropped 5 bases and J dropped 7 bases, with 12 bases sitting between them. The CDR3 DNA is TGTGCCAGCAGCCTCGGGACTGTGAATGAGCAGTTCTTC. Amino acids: CASSLGTVNEQFF.

J is TRBJ2-7 and V is TRBV5-1, with TRBD2 matching over 10 bases. This CDR3 has 14 residues. Germline V gene sequence: CDR1 SGHRS, CDR2 YFSETQ. J was trimmed by 3 bases and V by 4 bases; bases with no gene match: 4. The CDR3 nucleotides are TGCGCCAGCAGCGTAGCGGGAGGAGGCTACGAGCAGTACTTC. This translates into CASSVAGGGYEQYF.

The sample holds a few counts of this clone. The chain couples TRBV5-5 to TRBJ1-4; D is uncertain. Germline V gene sequence: CDR1 SGHKS, CDR2 YYEKEE (reference sequence). This CDR3 is 13 amino acids long. Trimming took 7 bases from V and 5 from J, leaving 12 bases between them. The CDR3 DNA is TGTGCCAGCGGAGAATTGGGGAATGAAAAACTGTTTTTT. It is translated as CASGELGNEKLFF.

Comment on this clone: A read error may account for a junction end that differs from germline. Other DNA sequences in this specimen translate into the identical CDR3. The genes are TRBV7-2 and TRBJ1-4; 7 bases fit TRBD1. CDR3 length: 14 residues. The V gene's germline CDR1 is SGHTA and CDR2 FQGNSA. CDR3 nucleotide sequence: TGCGCCAGCAGCCTCGGGACAGCTAATGAAAAACTGTTTTTT. Protein sequence: CASSLGTANEKLFF. The entire variable domain, with the rest obtained from reference TRBV7-2 and TRBJ1-4, is as follows: GAGVSQSPSNKVTEKGKDVELRCDPISGHTALYWYRQSLGQGLEFLIYFQGNSAPDKSGLPSDRFSAERTGGSVSTLTIQRTQQEDSAVYLCASSLGTANEKLFFGSGTQLSVL.

The chain uses TRBV5-1 and TRBJ2-1; 7 nucleotides line up with TRBD1. Germline V lookup: CDR1 SGHRS, CDR2 YFSETQ. The V and J ends lost 0 bases and 12 bases, in that order; junction bases with no gene match: 6. The CDR3 loop spans 13 amino acids. CDR3 nucleotide sequence: TGCGCCAGCAGCTTGGACCATCAGGGGGTGCAGTTCTTC. Its protein product is CASSLDHQGVQFF.

The chain combines TRBV6-1 with TRBJ2-1, with 8 positions matching TRBD2. CDR1 and CDR2 from the germline V gene are MNHNS and SASEGT. J lost 6 bases, V lost 3 bases, and 7 bases had no gene match. The CDR3 runs 15 residues. The CDR3 DNA is TGTGCCAGCAGTGAGATGCAGCGGGGGCTCAATGAGCAGTTCTTC. Amino acid sequence: CASSEMQRGLNEQFF.

The V call is TRBV7-2, the J call TRBJ2-5, with TRBD1 as a possible D gene (6 bases). V was clipped by 4 bases and J by 1 base, with 10 bases between them. The CDR3 extends over 14 amino acids. Germline CDR1 SGHTA, CDR2 FQGNSA. Here the CDR3 DNA reads TGTGCCAGCAGCTCAGAGACAGGCCAAGAGACCCAGTACTTC. Its protein is CASSSETGQETQYF.

V usage is TRBV27 and J usage is TRBJ2-3; 7 nucleotides match TRBD1. After removal of 4 bases from V and 1 base from J, the junction contained 2 bases not matched to a gene. In germline, CDR1 is MNHEY, CDR2 SMNVEV (reference sequence). The CDR3 has 14 amino acids. CDR3 DNA sequence: TGTGCCAGCAGTTCAACAGGGGGCACAGATACGCAGTATTTT. Protein: CASSSTGGTDTQYF.

The gene calls are TRBV6-5 and TRBJ2-7; 8 positions match TRBD1. The V and J ends lost 5 bases and 6 bases, in that order; junction bases with no gene match: 9. Germline lookup yields CDR1 MNHEY and CDR2 SVGAGI. CDR3 length: 14 residues. CDR3 DNA sequence: TGTGCCAGCAGTCCCCGGGACAGGACCCTCGAGCAGTACTTC. It encodes CASSPRDRTLEQYF.

This chain uses TRBV11-2 with TRBJ2-5; 7 bases match TRBD1. Germline loops: CDR1 SGHAT, CDR2 FQNNGV. Trimming removed 2 bases from V and 4 bases from J; junction bases left unmatched: 7. CDR3 length: 15 residues. CDR3 sequence: CASSLRGPGGETQYF. CDR3 coding DNA: TGTGCCAGCAGCTTAAGGGGGCCCGGAGGAGAGACCCAGTACTTC.

V and J are TRBV6-5 and TRBJ2-1, with D hard to call. This CDR3 contains 13 residues. Deletions cut 6 bases from V and 3 bases from J, with 9 bases between. CDR1 is MNHEY and CDR2 is SVGAGI in the germline V gene. The CDR3 spells CASSPGDYNEQFF. In nucleotides, the CDR3 is TGTGCCAGCAGCCCCGGCGACTACAATGAGCAGTTCTTC.